This entry lists 2 T cell receptor beta chains sequenced from one sample in a study of regulatory T cells in long-lasting Graves disease. Indicated time point: persistent/refractory GD, antithyroid drugs over 5 years with positive TRAb. The TCR library used RNA extracted from PBMCs. Combining iRepertoire HTBI primers with Arm-PCR of CDR3 regions, the authors built TCR beta libraries. TCRdb re-derived calls from the multiplex PCR reads in MiXCR, one entry per CDR3 protein. Of 400,000 to 500,000 distinct CDR3 sequences listed, less than 25% are singletons. The sequencing used peripheral blood mononuclear cells (PBMCs), collected when the disease was refractory, from a patient treated with antithyroid drugs. The receptor source for this set is a female donor with Graves disease.

This clonotype was detected ten times or more. The rearrangement uses TRBV6-2 or TRBV6-3 and TRBJ2-7; 7 positions match TRBD1. The CDR3 has 15 amino acids. Losses at the gene ends were 5 bases for V and 5 bases for J; bases not matched to a gene: 12. Germline CDR1 is MNHEY and CDR2 is SVGEGT. The CDR3 region is CASSEVATGPNEQYF. The CDR3 DNA is TGTGCCAGCAGTGAAGTAGCGACAGGGCCCAACGAGCAGTACTTC.

Of note for this clonotype: It is likely a read error, because the conserved phenylalanine at the end of the CDR3 is missing. This rearrangement joins TRBV6-5 to TRBJ2-2, with D unresolved. The length of the CDR3 is 12 residues. Germline assignment: CDR1 MNHEY and CDR2 SVGAGI. With 2 bases removed from V and 6 bases from J, the gap between germline ends came to 4 bases. The CDR3 loop reads CASSYTAGELFC. The CDR3 nucleotides read TGTGCCAGCAGTTACACGGCCGGGGAGCTGTTTTGT.